This T cell receptor (beta chain) was captured by sequencing in a study of blood T cell repertoires in COVID-19. Whole-study context: Italy, Spain and the United States were the sources of the convalescent and acute COVID-19 samples. PBMCs, B-cell-depleted T cells, or T cells were the source of the cDNA or gDNA that made up the material.

Original data processing: By means of reference gene primer amplification, nucleated cell counts were estimated. The assay was immunoSEQ multiplex PCR, and TCRdb's table has in-frame clones only and misses some. The V and J calls and clone size come from that table; D and trimming were worked out from the DNA. The sample has around 60,000 clones, about 90% seen once. CDR1 and CDR2 (germline): SGHAT, FQNNGV. Trimming took 4 bases from V and 4 from J, leaving 22 bases between them. This CDR3 spans 17 amino acids. The sequence was obtained from a man in his fifties or sixties with acute or convalescent COVID-19. The chain recombines TRBV11-2 with TRBJ1-2, with D maybe TRBD1 (5 bases). Sequenced material: peripheral blood. The CDR3 protein is CASSSGGDGTRSYGYTF. The CDR3 nucleotides read TGTGCCAGCAGCTCAGGAGGGGATGGAACTCGGAGCTATGGCTACACCTTC.